One and the same sample provided the 27 T cell receptor beta chains below, sequenced in a study of regulatory T cells in long-lasting Graves disease. Documented time point: persistent/refractory GD, antithyroid drugs over 5 years with positive TRAb. PBMCs provided the RNA from which the TCR library was made. The authors built TCR beta libraries using iRepertoire HTBI primers and Arm-PCR of CDR3 regions. TCRdb redid the calling of the multiplex PCR reads with MiXCR, one entry per CDR3 protein. Altogether about 430,000 distinct CDR3 sequences are present, roughly 23% being singletons, with the ten largest covering 14%. Source: peripheral blood mononuclear cells (PBMCs), taken when the disease was refractory, from a patient treated with antithyroid drugs. These receptors originate from a female donor with Graves disease.

The chain has TRBV6-1 and TRBJ1-1; a weak D match, TRBD1 (6 bases). The V end was cut by 6 bases, the J end by 2 bases, with 19 bases between. The CDR3 is made up of 16 amino acids. Germline assignment: CDR1 MNHNS and CDR2 SASEGT. CDR3 sequence (DNA): TGTGCCAGCAGCCCAATGGACGGGGGGCACAACACTGAAGCTTTCTTT. It codes for CASSPMDGGHNTEAFF.

The V gene is TRBV10-3, the J gene TRBJ2-2, with TRBD2 matching 7 bases. V shed 7 bases and J 7 bases; nucleotides not matched to a gene: 6. The CDR3 extends over 13 amino acids. Per germline, CDR1 ENHRY and CDR2 SYGVKD. The CDR3 nucleotides read TGTGCCATCAAGGCGGGGGTGGGCGGGGAGCTGTTTTTT. This sequence encodes CAIKAGVGGELFF.

This clonotype has ten or more counts. The chain has TRBV28 and TRBJ1-4, with TRBD1 as a possible D gene (5 bases). V was cut by 4 bases and J by 1 base, with 16 bases left in between. This CDR3 region has 17 residues. Germline lookup yields CDR1 MDHEN and CDR2 SYDVKM. The CDR3 here is CASSSIDRTQTNEKLFF. CDR3 DNA sequence: TGTGCCAGCAGTTCCATCGACAGAACCCAAACTAATGAAAAACTGTTTTTT.

The chain is built from TRBV4-1 and TRBJ1-1, with D perhaps TRBD1 (6 bases). V lost 4 bases and J 7 bases, leaving 19 bases between the germline ends. Germline CDR1 MGHRA, CDR2 YSYEKL. CDR3 length: 15 residues. The CDR3 protein is CASSRRGAPGFEAFF. The CDR3 bases are TGCGCCAGCAGCCGCAGGGGAGCTCCGGGTTTTGAAGCTTTCTTT.

For this clonotype: This may be a read error, as it is one base from a much larger clone. The chain employs TRBV15 and TRBJ1-1; D is unresolved. CDR3 length: 13 amino acids. Germline V gives CDR1 LNHNV, CDR2 YYDKDF (reference sequence). The CDR3 DNA follows: TGTGCCGCCAGCAGAGTATCGGACACTGAAGCTTTCTTT. As protein: CAASRVSDTEAFF.

The chain couples TRBV3-1 to TRBJ2-2; D is unresolved. From germline, CDR1 is LGHDT and CDR2 YNNKEL (reference sequence). The CDR3 runs 14 residues. V gave up 6 bases and J gave up 1 base, with 9 bases separating them. The CDR3 DNA sequence: TGTGCCAGCAGGGGCTGGGGGAACACCGGGGAGCTGTTTTTT. The encoded protein is CASRGWGNTGELFF.

This clonotype has only a few counts. The rearrangement links TRBV6-1 to TRBJ2-2; the match to TRBD2 covers 7 bases. Germline V CDR1 and CDR2: MNHNS, SASEGT. With 7 bases clipped from V and 4 bases from J, the junction kept 9 bases outside the gene matches. This CDR3 is 15 amino acids long. The CDR3 protein is CASTRLAEGTGELFF. CDR3 coding DNA: TGTGCCAGCACTCGTCTAGCGGAGGGCACCGGGGAGCTGTTTTTT.

The CDR3 here is CASSSVRYTDTQYF. The CDR3 nucleotides are TGTGCCAGCAGTTCTGTGCGCTACACAGATACGCAGTATTTT. The V call is TRBV6-5, the J call TRBJ2-3; D gene unclear. CDR3 length: 14 residues. Trimming removed 4 bases from V and 2 bases from J, with 10 bases in between. Germline CDR1 and CDR2: MNHEY and SVGAGI.

Only a few counts were recorded for this clonotype. The V and J genes are TRBV30 and TRBJ2-2; D is perhaps TRBD2 (5 bases). CDR3 length equals 15 residues. Germline CDR1 and CDR2: GTSNPN and SVGIG (reference sequence). V lost 0 bases and J lost 5, with 13 bases in between. CDR3 bases: TGTGCCTGGAGTGTACGTGGGAGTGGAACCGGGGAGCTGTTTTTT. Translating gives CAWSVRGSGTGELFF.

This clonotype was seen at least ten times. The rearrangement uses TRBV6-1 and TRBJ2-5, with D possibly being TRBD2 (6 bases). There are 15 residues in the CDR3. Trimming removed 7 bases at V and 5 bases at J, with 20 bases between. The germline CDR1 and CDR2 sequences are MNHNS and SASEGT. The CDR3 nucleotides read TGTGCCAGCACCCTGGTCGGTTCGGCGGGGGAGACCCAGTACTTC. It is translated as CASTLVGSAGETQYF.

Ten or more counts support this clonotype. This chain links TRBV12-3 or TRBV12-4 with TRBJ2-2; 7 positions match TRBD1. V trimming: 7 bases; J trimming: 2 bases; junction bases outside the gene matches: 4. The CDR3 has 14 amino acids. For the CDR3, the DNA is TGTGCCAGCAAACGGGACAGTAACACCGGGGAGCTGTTTTTT. It encodes CASKRDSNTGELFF.

This clonotype occurred many times. This sequence joins TRBV20-1 and TRBJ2-5; D perhaps matches TRBD2 (6 bases). Germline-derived CDR1 and CDR2 are DFQATT and SNEGSKA (reference sequence). V was cut by 6 bases and J by 5 bases, with 22 bases left in between. The CDR3 loop spans 15 amino acids. CDR3 bases: TGCAGTGCCACACATGGGACGGGAGTCTCCGAGACCCAGTACTTC. This encodes CSATHGTGVSETQYF.

At least ten counts were recorded for this clonotype. The chain carries TRBV28 and TRBJ2-7, with TRBD1 matching over 8 bases. The CDR3 spans 17 residues. Germline trimming cut 7 bases from V and 0 bases from J; bases unmatched to any gene: 14. CDR1 and CDR2 (germline): MDHEN, SYDVKM. CDR3 DNA sequence: TGTGCCAGCACCGCCCTCCCCGGGACAGGTGTCTCCTACGAGCAGTACTTC. It translates to CASTALPGTGVSYEQYF. The whole variable domain, remainder taken from reference TRBV28 and TRBJ2-7, is DVKVTQSSRYLVKRTGEKVFLECVQDMDHENMFWYRQDPGLGLRLIYFSYDVKMKEKGDIPEGYSVSREKKERFSLILESASTNQTSMYLCASTALPGTGVSYEQYFGPGTRLTVT.

This clonotype was recorded a few times. The CDR3 DNA follows: TGTGCCAGTTCCACAAACCGGGTAGATACGCAGTATTTT. It yields the protein CASSTNRVDTQYF. This chain connects TRBV19 to TRBJ2-3; no firm D call. Germline CDR1 LNHDA, CDR2 SQIVND (reference sequence). The CDR3 has 13 residues. With 8 bases removed from V and 5 bases from J, the gap between germline ends came to 14 bases.

There are many counts of this clonotype. The gene calls are TRBV28 and TRBJ1-2; tentative D call: TRBD1 (6 bases). Germline CDR1 and CDR2: MDHEN and SYDVKM. With 6 bases removed from V and 2 bases from J, the gap between germline ends came to 16 bases. This CDR3 region has 15 residues. The CDR3 loop reads CASRAVRGPNYGYTF. CDR3 coding DNA: TGTGCCAGCAGAGCTGTTCGGGGGCCCAACTATGGCTACACCTTC.

This clonotype occurred many times. The chain combines TRBV20-1 with TRBJ2-7; 7 positions match TRBD2. Germline V lookup: CDR1 DFQATT, CDR2 SNEGSKA (reference sequence). J gave up 2 bases and V 5 bases, and 9 bases lay outside the gene matches. This CDR3 is 14 amino acids long. CDR3 sequence: CSAGRPGLTYEQYF. Here the CDR3 DNA reads TGCAGTGCTGGGAGACCGGGACTAACCTACGAGCAGTACTTC.

This clonotype was detected ten times or more. The rearrangement links TRBV30 to TRBJ2-5; D gene unclear. This CDR3 region has 13 residues. The germline V gene has CDR1 GTSNPN and CDR2 SVGIG (reference sequence). V was cut by 3 bases and J by 2 bases, with 10 bases left in between. CDR3 loop: CAWSLSGQETQYF. The CDR3 DNA follows: TGTGCCTGGAGCCTATCAGGACAAGAGACCCAGTACTTC.

This clonotype was detected only once. The chain carries TRBV7-9 and TRBJ2-1; 8 positions agree with TRBD2. Per the germline V gene, CDR1 is SEHNR and CDR2 is FQNEAQ (reference sequence). The trim removed 1 base at V and 9 bases at J, leaving 11 bases unmatched. The CDR3 is made up of 16 amino acids. CDR3 in DNA: TGTGCCAGCAGCTTAGAGCCGGGACTAGTGGGATTTGAGCAGTTCTTC. Protein product: CASSLEPGLVGFEQFF.

This clonotype occurred many times. The chain joins TRBV15 to TRBJ2-7; D might be TRBD1 or TRBD2, each matching 6 bases. The CDR3 contains 16 residues. The ends were cut back, 1 base at V and 0 bases at J, with 13 bases in the middle. Germline loops: CDR1 LNHNV, CDR2 YYDKDF (reference sequence). The CDR3 loop is CATSRGGAGLSYEQYF. Here the CDR3 DNA reads TGTGCCACCAGCAGAGGGGGGGCAGGGCTCTCCTACGAGCAGTACTTC.

V usage is TRBV30 and J usage is TRBJ2-7, with no clear D. CDR3 length: 12 amino acids. Trimming pared 0 bases from V and 7 bases from J, leaving 10 bases between. CDR1 GTSNPN and CDR2 SVGIG come from the germline V gene (reference sequence). This CDR3 reads CAWSVLDGEQYF. The CDR3 DNA sequence: TGTGCCTGGAGTGTACTGGATGGAGAGCAGTACTTC.

This rearrangement joins TRBV5-1 to TRBJ2-7; 10 bases match TRBD1. Per germline, CDR1 SGHRS and CDR2 YFSETQ. The CDR3 covers 15 residues. V lost 0 bases to trimming and J lost 6 bases; unmatched junction nucleotides: 6. CDR3 sequence: CASSLEGQGPGEQYF. CDR3 DNA sequence: TGCGCCAGCAGCTTGGAGGGACAGGGGCCAGGCGAGCAGTACTTC.

This clonotype was detected ten times or more. The V gene is TRBV4-1, the J gene TRBJ1-2; no firm D call. CDR1 is MGHRA and CDR2 is YSYEKL in the germline V gene. The CDR3 totals 16 residues. V was pared by 4 bases and J by 3 bases, with 18 bases between. Here the CDR3 DNA reads TGCGCCAGCAGCCCGACCGAACTCATGGGGTACTATGGCTACACCTTC. Protein: CASSPTELMGYYGYTF.

This clonotype was recorded many times. The chain recombines TRBV6-5 with TRBJ2-5, with D hard to call. Trimming took off 0 bases at V and 6 bases at J, with 8 bases between the two ends. Germline V gives CDR1 MNHEY, CDR2 SVGAGI. The CDR3 has 13 amino acids. The CDR3 reads CASSYSLAKTQYF. The CDR3 region has the DNA TGTGCCAGCAGTTACTCGCTGGCAAAGACCCAGTACTTC.

This clonotype was recorded many times. This chain connects TRBV7-9 to TRBJ1-1; D is possibly TRBD1 (5 bases). Trimming took off 6 bases at V and 4 bases at J, with 12 bases between the two ends. In germline, CDR1 is SEHNR, CDR2 FQNEAQ (reference sequence). The CDR3 contains 13 residues. The CDR3 sequence: CASRNPGATEAFF. The CDR3 region has the DNA TGTGCCAGCAGAAACCCCGGGGCCACTGAAGCTTTCTTT.

This clonotype was recorded at least ten times. The rearrangement uses TRBV28 and TRBJ1-2; D may be TRBD1 (6 bases). The CDR3 spans 15 residues. Deletions cut 6 bases from V and 2 bases from J, with 16 bases between. CDR1 MDHEN and CDR2 SYDVKM come from the germline V gene. The CDR3 spells CASSRPAQGNYGYTF. The DNA of the CDR3 is TGTGCCAGCAGCCGTCCAGCGCAGGGGAACTATGGCTACACCTTC.

This clonotype was observed many times. The V and J genes are TRBV4-2 and TRBJ1-1, with a possible D match to TRBD1 (5 bases). V lost 1 base and J lost 11, with 14 bases in between. Germline V gene lookup returns CDR1 LGHNA and CDR2 YNFKEQ. CDR3 size: 13 residues. CDR3 nucleotides: TGTGCCAGCAGCCAAGGGGAGGCAGGGTCGGCTTTCTTT. Amino acids: CASSQGEAGSAFF.

V gene TRBV18 combines with J gene TRBJ2-5; 10 bases fit TRBD2. The CDR3 contains 16 residues. The V and J ends lost 2 bases and 4 bases, in that order; junction bases with no gene match: 7. The germline CDR1 and CDR2 sequences are KGHSH and LQKENI. Here the CDR3 DNA reads TGTGCCAGCTCACCAATTGAGCTAGCGGGAGTAGAGACCCAGTACTTC. Protein: CASSPIELAGVETQYF.